A selection of T cell receptor beta chains follows, all from one sample in a study of cytomegalovirus exposure and HLA in healthy donors. The assay was immunoSEQ multiplex PCR, and TCRdb's table has in-frame clones only and misses some. The sample carries some 99,000 clones, approximately 71% recorded once. The sequencing sample was made of PBMCs. Source of these receptors: a woman aged 70-85 years in good health and CMV-seropositive. CDR3s include the opening cysteine and the closing phenylalanine or tryptophan. The order of the fields is clone size, D gene, V gene, J gene, CDR3 protein, CDR3 DNA. A D gene is named only where the DNA matches it firmly. Clone sizes are given selectively: once, few, many, or a class where the clone is expanded.

NA	TRBD1	TRBV5-1	TRBJ2-5	CASSSSGQGPQYF	TGCGCCAGCAGCTCGTCCGGACAGGGGCCCCAGTACTTC
NA	NA	TRBV5-1	TRBJ2-1	CASSLRGEVYNEQFF	TGCGCCAGCAGCTTACGGGGTGAGGTTTACAATGAGCAGTTCTTC
once	NA	TRBV30	TRBJ2-2	CAFWAGLSTGELFF	TGTGCTTTTTGGGCGGGCCTTTCCACCGGGGAGCTGTTTTTT
NA	TRBD1	TRBV30	TRBJ2-7	CAWSAGQGKDEQYF	TGTGCCTGGAGTGCGGGACAGGGAAAGGACGAGCAGTACTTC
medium-sized	TRBD1	TRBV28	TRBJ1-1	CASSLGQGTTEAFF	TGTGCCAGCAGTCTGGGACAGGGGACGACTGAAGCTTTCTTT
few	NA	TRBV30	TRBJ2-3	CAWTQGGTDTQYF	TGTGCCTGGACTCAAGGCGGGACAGATACGCAGTATTTT
NA	TRBD1	TRBV6-1	TRBJ1-1	CASSPWDSRGTEAFF	TGTGCCAGCAGTCCGTGGGACAGCCGGGGCACTGAAGCTTTCTTT
NA	NA	TRBV6-1	TRBJ1-1	CASTMNTEAFF	TGTGCCAGCACCATGAACACTGAAGCTTTCTTT
NA	NA	TRBV4-3	TRBJ1-2	CASSQDRGNYGYTF	TGCGCCAGCAGCCAAGACAGGGGTAACTATGGCTACACCTTC
NA	TRBD1	TRBV5-4	TRBJ2-7	CASSSQGASYEQYF	TGTGCCAGCAGCTCACAGGGGGCGAGCTACGAGCAGTACTTC
NA	NA	TRBV30	TRBJ1-1	CAWSVGQGNTEAFF	TGTGCCTGGAGTGTAGGACAAGGGAACACTGAAGCTTTCTTT
NA	TRBD2	TRBV5-6	TRBJ2-5	CASSFRASGTKQETQYF	TGTGCCAGCAGCTTCCGGGCTAGCGGAACAAAACAAGAGACCCAGTACTTC